The sample holds a few counts of the clone carrying this T cell receptor (beta chain). The antigen is undetermined. Hyperthyroidism patients were newly diagnosed, had disease duration under 2 months, and were aged 18 to 65 years. This sample is part of a study of T cells in Graves' hyperthyroidism and ophthalmopathy. CDR3 length: 15 residues. Looked up from germline, CDR1 is SGHDT and CDR2 is YYEEEE. V was trimmed by 0 bases and J by 0 bases, leaving 10 bases between them. Study conclusions and caveats: Among clonotypes expanded in thyroid above 0.001, most were also found in blood.

What was amplified from RNA transcripts were TCR beta CDR3 regions. HTBI primers drove first-round RT-PCR of the TCR CDR3. TCRdb reprocessed the multiplex PCR reads with MiXCR, giving one entry per CDR3 protein. The table includes more than 650,000 distinct CDR3 sequences, around 15% detected once. Sequencing was done on a sample of blood. This TCR derives from a woman younger than 35 with Graves' hyperthyroidism. The chain couples TRBV5-6 to TRBJ2-7; no reliable D call. CDR3 residues: CASSLGAGYSYEQYF. CDR3 coding DNA: TGTGCCAGCAGCTTGGGAGCAGGTTACTCCTACGAGCAGTACTTC.